This TCR beta chain was obtained from a study of blood T cell repertoires in COVID-19. Study-wide background: Samples representing acute and convalescent COVID-19 were sourced from the United States, Italy and Spain.

The table lists this clone with many counts. With 5 bases removed from V and 8 bases from J, the gap between germline ends came to 18 bases. This CDR3 contains 14 residues. Germline loops: CDR1 MNHEY, CDR2 SVGAGI. Authors' methods: Reference gene primer amplification yielded estimated nucleated cell counts. Some clones are missing from TCRdb's copy, which holds only in-frame ones; the method was immunoSEQ multiplex PCR. V and J calls plus clone size are reproduced from that table; the DNA served to infer D and trimming. The table records 44,000 or so clones, just under 70% of them present only once. The sequencing sample was made of peripheral blood. The V call is TRBV6-5, the J call TRBJ1-2, with D possibly being TRBD1 (6 bases). This clonotype originated in a man older than 75 with acute or convalescent COVID-19. The CDR3 region is CASSQLQGSGGYTF. The CDR3 DNA reads as TGTGCCAGCAGTCAACTACAGGGCTCCGGAGGCTACACCTTC.